Listed below are T cell receptor beta chains from one sample, sequenced in a study of T cells in Graves' hyperthyroidism and ophthalmopathy. TCRdb processed the multiplex PCR reads anew with MiXCR; each CDR3 protein has one entry. This sample has approximately 420,000 distinct CDR3 sequences, with approximately 13% found just once. Sample: blood. Every receptor here comes from a woman aged 18-35 years with Graves' hyperthyroidism. Both conserved end residues are trimmed from each CDR3.

J gene: TRBJ1-1
V gene: TRBV10-3
CDR3 length: 13
CDR3 protein: AISELGTGNTEAF

J gene: TRBJ1-2
V gene: TRBV6-2/TRBV6-3
CDR3 length: 12
CDR3 protein: ASSHRGPRSGYT

J gene: TRBJ2-7
V gene: TRBV28
CDR3 length: 11
CDR3 protein: ASVGLAGTEQY

J gene: TRBJ1-1
V gene: TRBV18
CDR3 length: 14
CDR3 protein: ASSANQGALNAEAF

J gene: TRBJ1-3
V gene: TRBV7-2
CDR3 length: 13
CDR3 protein: ASSDRGGSGNTIY

J gene: TRBJ1-6
V gene: TRBV6-2/TRBV6-3
CDR3 length: 14
CDR3 protein: ASSYSRQTYNSPLH

J gene: TRBJ1-1
V gene: TRBV6-1
CDR3 length: 13
CDR3 protein: ASSSPTRGKTEAF

J gene: TRBJ1-2
V gene: TRBV9
CDR3 length: 11
CDR3 protein: ASSVSGENGYT

J gene: TRBJ2-3
V gene: TRBV6-1
CDR3 length: 10
CDR3 protein: ASSEAFDTQY

J gene: TRBJ2-3
V gene: TRBV27
CDR3 length: 12
CDR3 protein: ASSFGFHTDTQY

J gene: TRBJ2-3
V gene: TRBV7-2
CDR3 length: 14
CDR3 protein: ASSLVGGRAPDTQY

J gene: TRBJ2-1
V gene: TRBV6-4
CDR3 length: 11
CDR3 protein: ASSDSANNEQF

J gene: TRBJ2-1
V gene: TRBV27
CDR3 length: 13
CDR3 protein: ASSLFAVGYNEQF

J gene: TRBJ2-1
V gene: TRBV29-1
CDR3 length: 10
CDR3 protein: SQEPGVNEQF

J gene: TRBJ2-1
V gene: TRBV20-1
CDR3 length: 13
CDR3 protein: SASLAGVSYNEQF

J gene: TRBJ2-3
V gene: TRBV18
CDR3 length: 12
CDR3 protein: ASSPGQAKDTQY

J gene: TRBJ2-4
V gene: TRBV6-2/TRBV6-3
CDR3 length: 13
CDR3 protein: ASSDGTSGRNIQY